The 18 T cell receptor beta chains below come from one sample, sequenced in a study of blood T cell repertoires in COVID-19. TCRdb's table, derived via immunoSEQ multiplex PCR, lists solely in-frame clones and lacks some. Counted here are roughly 300,000 clones, 84% occurring once; the ten biggest clones make up roughly 1.6%. Sequencing was done on a sample of peripheral blood. All receptors come from a human donor with COVID-19, enrolled during active disease. The donor label of this sample is uncertain.

This chain joins TRBV4-1 and TRBJ1-5; TRBD1 agrees at 9 bases. The germline V gene has CDR1 MGHRA and CDR2 YSYEKL. The length of the CDR3 is 17 residues. With 7 bases clipped from V and 7 bases from J, the junction kept 17 bases outside the gene matches. CDR3 sequence (DNA): TGCGCCAGCACCGGACTCTTCTCGGGACAGGGCCAACAGCCCCAGCATTTT. Translated: CASTGLFSGQGQQPQHF.

The genes are TRBV11-2 and TRBJ2-5; TRBD2 matches 7 bases. V lost 3 bases and J lost 1; bases outside the gene matches: 5. Germline CDR1 is SGHAT and CDR2 is FQNNGV. The CDR3 length is 15 residues. The CDR3 DNA follows: TGTGCCAGCAGCTTGGGTAGCGGGCCCCAAGAGACCCAGTACTTC. Amino acids: CASSLGSGPQETQYF.

V usage is TRBV27 and J usage is TRBJ2-3, with 13 bases matching TRBD2. CDR1 is MNHEY and CDR2 is SMNVEV in the germline V gene (reference sequence). V gave up 5 bases and J gave up 5 bases; unmatched junction bases: 7. The CDR3 has 16 residues. CDR3: CASSPGLAGEGDTQYF. CDR3 nucleotide sequence: TGTGCCAGCAGTCCTGGACTAGCGGGAGAAGGAGATACGCAGTATTTT.

On this clone: Relative to the germline gene, one junction end is altered; a read error may explain this. The rearrangement links TRBV3-1 (or the pseudogene TRBV3-2) to TRBJ2-3; 8 bases match TRBD2. The length of the CDR3 is 15 residues. CDR1 and CDR2 from the germline V gene are LGHDT and YNNKEL (reference sequence). CDR3 nucleotide sequence: TGTGCCAGCACCCAAGCGGGAGCGCGCACAGATACGCAGTATTTT. This gives the protein CASTQAGARTDTQYF.

V is TRBV3-1 (or the pseudogene TRBV3-2) and J is TRBJ1-6; possibly TRBD1 for D (5 bases). The CDR3 loop spans 14 amino acids. Germline-derived CDR1 and CDR2 are LGHDT and YNNKEL (reference sequence). Trimming pared 4 bases from V and 7 bases from J, leaving 11 bases between. The CDR3 DNA is TGTGCCAGCAGCCGACAGCCTCTCAATTCACCCCTCCACTTT. Protein sequence: CASSRQPLNSPLHF.

The J gene is TRBJ1-6, the V gene TRBV19, with D tentatively TRBD1 (5 bases). There are 15 residues in the CDR3. The ends were cut back, 2 bases at V and 5 bases at J, with 10 bases in the middle. The V gene's germline CDR1 is LNHDA and CDR2 SQIVND (reference sequence). CDR3 amino acids: CASSITGDDNSPLHF. The CDR3 DNA is TGTGCCAGTAGTATAACAGGCGACGATAATTCACCCCTCCACTTT.

The genes are TRBV13 and TRBJ1-4; the D is unclear. Germline loops: CDR1 PRHDT, CDR2 FYEKMQ (reference sequence). The CDR3 has 13 residues. With 2 bases removed from V and 10 bases from J, the gap between germline ends came to 11 bases. CDR3 amino acids: CASSLRQIGKLFF. The CDR3 region has the DNA TGTGCCAGCAGCTTACGACAAATTGGAAAACTGTTTTTT.

This chain uses TRBV12-3 or TRBV12-4 with TRBJ2-7; no clear D. The CDR3 length is 12 residues. Trimming left V 2 bases short and J 4 bases short, with 6 bases between. CDR3 residues: CASSLTGYEQYF. In DNA, the CDR3 is TGTGCCAGCAGTTTAACGGGTTACGAGCAGTACTTC.

The V call is TRBV12-3 or TRBV12-4, the J call TRBJ1-2; D not certain. V shed 3 bases and J shed 0 bases, with 5 bases lying between them. This CDR3 spans 13 amino acids. The CDR3 here is CASSLFSNYGYTF. The CDR3 DNA sequence: TGTGCCAGCAGTTTGTTCTCTAACTATGGCTACACCTTC.

The chain carries TRBV3-1 (or the pseudogene TRBV3-2) and TRBJ2-3; D gene unclear. V lost 2 bases, J lost 2 bases, and 14 bases lay in between. Germline values: CDR1 LGHDT, CDR2 YNNKEL (reference sequence). The CDR3 is 16 amino acids. CDR3 residues: CASSQLLSSDTDTQYF. The DNA of the CDR3 is TGTGCCAGCAGCCAACTCCTATCGTCTGACACAGATACGCAGTATTTT.

The V gene is TRBV11-3, the J gene TRBJ2-7; 10 nucleotides align to TRBD1. V gave up 1 base and J gave up 5 bases; unmatched junction bases: 5. Germline V gene sequence: CDR1 SGHNT, CDR2 YENEEA. The length of the CDR3 is 15 residues. For the CDR3, the DNA is TGTGCCAGCAGCTTAGGCGGGACAGGGGATCACGAGCAGTACTTC. It specifies CASSLGGTGDHEQYF.

The V gene is TRBV12-3 or TRBV12-4, the J gene TRBJ1-5, with TRBD1 matching 7 bases. This CDR3 has 13 residues. V lost 7 bases and J lost 7; bases outside the gene matches: 7. The CDR3 spells CASTSRGKQPQHF. The CDR3, as DNA: TGTGCCAGCACGTCCAGGGGGAAGCAGCCCCAGCATTTT.

This clone occurred a few times. This sequence joins TRBV5-1 and TRBJ2-5; tentatively, D is TRBD1 (7 bases). Per germline, CDR1 SGHRS and CDR2 YFSETQ. V lost 4 bases to trimming and J lost 1 base, with 17 bases between them. This CDR3 spans 16 amino acids. CDR3 DNA: TGCGCCAGCAGCCTAAACCGACAGGGACTCCAAGAGACCCAGTACTTC. Its protein product is CASSLNRQGLQETQYF.

In its sample, this clone was seen many times. The rearrangement uses TRBV4-2 and TRBJ2-1; the match to TRBD2 covers 8 bases. The J segment lost 0 bases and the V segment lost 0 bases, leaving 19 bases of the junction unmatched. From germline, CDR1 is LGHNA and CDR2 YNFKEQ. This CDR3 is built from 22 residues. The CDR3: CASSQDEASEDLGTSSYNEQFF. The CDR3 nucleotides read TGTGCCAGCAGCCAAGATGAGGCTAGCGAGGATCTTGGGACTAGCTCCTACAATGAGCAGTTCTTC.

This chain uses TRBV6-5 with TRBJ1-6; D is unclear. V lost 6 bases and J lost 7, with 13 bases in between. Germline-derived CDR1 and CDR2 are MNHEY and SVGAGI. The CDR3 length is 14 residues. CDR3 DNA sequence: TGTGCCAGCAGCCCGGCAAACAGCAATTCACCCCTCCACTTT. Amino acids: CASSPANSNSPLHF.

The V and J genes are TRBV6-1 and TRBJ2-3; 7 nucleotides match TRBD1. Per germline, CDR1 MNHNS and CDR2 SASEGT. This CDR3 has 15 residues. V gave up 3 bases and J gave up 4 bases; unmatched junction bases: 7. The CDR3 DNA reads TGTGCCAGCAGTGATGAGGGGACAGAAGCAGATACGCAGTATTTT. Its protein product is CASSDEGTEADTQYF.

The chain carries TRBV28 and TRBJ2-2, with D tentatively TRBD1 (6 bases). The CDR3 consists of 14 residues. The germline gives CDR1 MDHEN, CDR2 SYDVKM. The germline V and J ends were trimmed by 8 bases and 1 base, with 11 bases remaining between them. DNA of the CDR3: TGTGCCAGCTCGACAGGATGGAACACCGGGGAGCTGTTTTTT. This translates into CASSTGWNTGELFF.

As for this clone: The sample has other DNA sequences that encode this CDR3 too. V usage is TRBV27 and J usage is TRBJ1-1, with TRBD1 identical over 7 bases. V lost 3 bases, J lost 1 base, and 8 bases stayed unmatched. Germline loops: CDR1 MNHEY, CDR2 SMNVEV (reference sequence). The CDR3 spans 16 residues. In DNA form, the CDR3 reads TGTGCCAGCAGTTTCCTTCCGGGACAGAGGAACACTGAAGCTTTCTTT. Its protein is CASSFLPGQRNTEAFF.